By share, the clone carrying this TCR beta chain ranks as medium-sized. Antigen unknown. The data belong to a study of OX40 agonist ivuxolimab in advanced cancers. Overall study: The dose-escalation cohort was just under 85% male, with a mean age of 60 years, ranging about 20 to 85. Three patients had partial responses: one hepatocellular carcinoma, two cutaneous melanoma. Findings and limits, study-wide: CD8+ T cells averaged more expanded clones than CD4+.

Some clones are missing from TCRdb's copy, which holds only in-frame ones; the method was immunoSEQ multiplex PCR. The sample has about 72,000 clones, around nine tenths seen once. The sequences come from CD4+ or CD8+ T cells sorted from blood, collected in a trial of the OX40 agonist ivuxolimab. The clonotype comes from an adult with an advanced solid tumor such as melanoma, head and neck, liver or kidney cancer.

The CDR3 DNA reads as TGCGCCAGCAGCTATGACCACACCGGCTATGGCTACACCTTC. Translating it yields CASSYDHTGYGYTF. V gene TRBV5-1 combines with J gene TRBJ1-2; no clear D gene. The CDR3 extends over 14 amino acids. Trimming shortened V by 3 bases and J by 4 bases, and 13 bases separated the two germline ends. From germline, CDR1 is SGHRS and CDR2 YFSETQ. The full variable domain, in which reference TRBV5-1 and TRBJ1-2 provide the parts outside the CDR3, is KAGVTQTPRYLIKTRGQQVTLSCSPISGHRSVSWYQQTPGQGLQFLFEYFSETQRNKGNFPGRFSGRQFSNSRSEMNVSTLELGDSALYLCASSYDHTGYGYTFGSGTRLTVV.